The 6 T cell receptor beta chains in this list originate from one sample, sequenced in a study of STAT5B mutations in CD4+ large granular lymphocyte leukemia. TCRdb keeps only in-frame clones here, not all; method: immunoSEQ multiplex PCR. The repertoire has roughly 30,000 clones, under 80% of them found once; the top ten carry about 2.3%. Sequenced: CD4+ T cells from blood buffy coats. These receptors were obtained from a human donor in good health.

The V gene is TRBV27, the J gene TRBJ2-7; 15 nucleotides line up with TRBD2. Germline-derived CDR1 and CDR2 are MNHEY and SMNVEV (reference sequence). This CDR3 contains 18 residues. V was pared by 0 bases and J by 6 bases, with 9 bases of the junction left unmatched. CDR3 nucleotide sequence: TGTGCCAGCAGTTTATCTCACCCGGGACTAGCGGGAGGACTCGAGCAGTACTTC. It is translated as CASSLSHPGLAGGLEQYF.

A single count supports this clone. The rearrangement joins TRBV10-1 to TRBJ2-5; TRBD1 matches at 8 bases. In germline, CDR1 is WNHNN, CDR2 SYGVQD (reference sequence). The CDR3 has 16 residues. The junction had 8 bases not matched to a gene; V was cut back by 0 bases and J by 5 bases. CDR3 sequence reads: CASSESPGQGGETQYF. CDR3 bases: TGCGCCAGCAGTGAGTCGCCCGGACAGGGTGGGGAGACCCAGTACTTC.

V usage is TRBV10-2 and J usage is TRBJ2-2, with 10 nucleotides matching TRBD2. The CDR3 loop spans 15 amino acids. Germline V lookup: CDR1 WSHSY, CDR2 SAAADI. Trimming at V came to 4 bases and at J to 5 bases, leaving 4 bases not matched to a gene. CDR3 sequence reads: CASSGVAGGTGELFF. The CDR3 region has the DNA TGCGCCAGCAGTGGGGTAGCGGGAGGTACCGGGGAGCTGTTTTTT.

The V call is TRBV15, the J call TRBJ1-4; a weak D match, TRBD1 (5 bases). The V end was cut by 7 bases, the J end by 0 bases, with 9 bases between. The CDR3 totals 14 residues. CDR1 LNHNV and CDR2 YYDKDF come from the germline V gene (reference sequence). CDR3 protein: CATMGDATNEKLFF. As DNA, the CDR3 is TGTGCCACCATGGGGGATGCAACTAATGAAAAACTGTTTTTT. Full variable domain (rest looked up from reference TRBV15 and TRBJ1-4): DAMVIQNPRYQVTQFGKPVTLSCSQTLNHNVMYWYQQKSSQAPKLLFHYYDKDFNNEADTPDNFQSRRPNTSFCFLDIRSPGLGDTAMYLCATMGDATNEKLFFGSGTQLSVL.

The rearrangement links TRBV30 to TRBJ1-5; 7 positions agree with TRBD1. After removal of 2 bases from V and 6 bases from J, the junction contained 4 bases not matched to a gene. Per germline, CDR1 GTSNPN and CDR2 SVGIG (reference sequence). The length of the CDR3 is 13 residues. CDR3 protein: CAWSWAGGQPQHF. The DNA of the CDR3 is TGTGCCTGGAGTTGGGCAGGGGGTCAGCCCCAGCATTTT.

CDR3 in amino acids: CASPGQGERYEQYF. The CDR3 DNA reads as TGTGCCAGTCCGGGACAGGGGGAAAGGTACGAGCAGTACTTC. V is TRBV6-1 and J is TRBJ2-7; 11 bases align to TRBD1. The CDR3 sequence is 14 residues long. V shed 9 bases, J shed 4 bases, and the junction held 8 bases outside the gene matches. CDR1 MNHNS and CDR2 SASEGT come from the germline V gene.